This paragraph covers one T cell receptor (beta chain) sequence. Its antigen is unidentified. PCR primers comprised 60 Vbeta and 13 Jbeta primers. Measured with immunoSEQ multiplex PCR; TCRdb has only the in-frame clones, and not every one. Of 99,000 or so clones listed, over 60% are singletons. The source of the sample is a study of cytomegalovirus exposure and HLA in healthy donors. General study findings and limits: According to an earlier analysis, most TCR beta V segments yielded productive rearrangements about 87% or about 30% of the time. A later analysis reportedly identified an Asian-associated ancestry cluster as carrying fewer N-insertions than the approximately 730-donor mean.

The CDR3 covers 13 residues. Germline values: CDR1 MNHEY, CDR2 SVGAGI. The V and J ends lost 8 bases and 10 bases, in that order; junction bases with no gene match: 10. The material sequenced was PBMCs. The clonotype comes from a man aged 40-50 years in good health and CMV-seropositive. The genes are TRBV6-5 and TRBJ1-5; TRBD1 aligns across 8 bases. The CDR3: CASGSQDRVPQHF. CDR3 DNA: TGTGCCAGCGGTTCTCAGGACAGGGTTCCCCAGCATTTT.